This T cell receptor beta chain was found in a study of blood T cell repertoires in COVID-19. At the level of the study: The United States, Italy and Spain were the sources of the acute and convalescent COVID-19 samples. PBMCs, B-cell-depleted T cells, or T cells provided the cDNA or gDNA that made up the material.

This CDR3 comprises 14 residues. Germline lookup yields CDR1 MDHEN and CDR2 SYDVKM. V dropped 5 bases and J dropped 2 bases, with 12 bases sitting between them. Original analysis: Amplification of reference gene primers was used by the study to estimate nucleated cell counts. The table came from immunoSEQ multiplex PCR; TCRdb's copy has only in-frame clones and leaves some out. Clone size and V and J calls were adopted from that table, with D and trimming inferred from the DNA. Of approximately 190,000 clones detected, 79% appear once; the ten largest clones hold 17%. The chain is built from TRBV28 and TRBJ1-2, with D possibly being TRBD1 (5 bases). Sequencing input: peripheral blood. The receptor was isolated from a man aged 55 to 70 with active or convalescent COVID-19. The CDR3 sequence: CASSRTGGNYGYTF. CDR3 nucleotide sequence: TGTGCCAGCAGTAGAACAGGAGGGAACTATGGCTACACCTTC.